This T cell receptor beta chain was identified in a study of T cells expressing NK-cell markers. Findings and caveats of the study: Dominant NKG2C+ clonotypes in five to seven donors made up about 1.0-7.0% of CD8+ T cells. Unclear, still, was the HCMV specificity of the expanded NKG2C+ T cell clones.

About this clonotype itself: The antigen is unknown.

The CDR3 consists of 14 residues. From germline, CDR1 is SQVTM and CDR2 ANQGSEA. TCRdb reprocessed the 5' RACE reads; each CDR3 protein has one entry and no DNA is given. The sample totals under 600,000 distinct CDR3 sequences; its top ten clones hold 1.4%. The clonotype was recovered from a woman aged 50 to 60 in good health. Sequenced material: blood T cells: a sorted CD56 or NKG2C T cell subset, CD4+ or CD8+ T cells, or bulk PBMC T cells (not recorded which). V is TRBV29-1 and J is TRBJ2-3; lacking DNA, the TRBD1 call made by TCRdb goes unchecked. The CDR3 region is CSVEGDRGRNTQYF.